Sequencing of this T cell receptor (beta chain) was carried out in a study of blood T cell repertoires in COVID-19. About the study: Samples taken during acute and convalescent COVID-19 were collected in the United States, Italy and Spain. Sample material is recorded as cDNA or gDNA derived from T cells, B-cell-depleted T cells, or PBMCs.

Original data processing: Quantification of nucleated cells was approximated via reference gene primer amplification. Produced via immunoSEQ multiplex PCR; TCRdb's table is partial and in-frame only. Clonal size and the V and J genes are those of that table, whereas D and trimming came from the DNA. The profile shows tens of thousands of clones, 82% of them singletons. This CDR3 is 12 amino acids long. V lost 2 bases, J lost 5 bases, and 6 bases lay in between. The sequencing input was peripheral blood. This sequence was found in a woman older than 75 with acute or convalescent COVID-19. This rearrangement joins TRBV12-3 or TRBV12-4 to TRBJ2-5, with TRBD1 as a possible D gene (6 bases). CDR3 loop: CASSLQGETQYF. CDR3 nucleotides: TGTGCCAGCAGTTTACAGGGGGAGACCCAGTACTTC.